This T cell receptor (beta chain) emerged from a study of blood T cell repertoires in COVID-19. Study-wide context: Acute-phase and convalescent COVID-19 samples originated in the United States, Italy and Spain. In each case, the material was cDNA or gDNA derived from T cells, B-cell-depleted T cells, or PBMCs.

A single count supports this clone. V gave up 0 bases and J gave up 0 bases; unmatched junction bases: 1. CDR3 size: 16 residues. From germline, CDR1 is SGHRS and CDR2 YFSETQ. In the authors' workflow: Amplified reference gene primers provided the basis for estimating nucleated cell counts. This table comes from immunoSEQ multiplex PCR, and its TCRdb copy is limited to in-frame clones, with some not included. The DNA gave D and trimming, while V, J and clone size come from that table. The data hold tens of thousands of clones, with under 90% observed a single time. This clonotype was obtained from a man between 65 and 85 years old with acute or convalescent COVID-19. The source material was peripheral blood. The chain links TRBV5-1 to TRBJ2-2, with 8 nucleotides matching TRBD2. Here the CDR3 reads CASSLAGGANTGELFF. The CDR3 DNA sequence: TGCGCCAGCAGCTTGGCCGGGGGGGCGAACACCGGGGAGCTGTTTTTT.